This paragraph reports one T cell receptor (beta chain). Its antigen is not identified. All donors provided no fewer than one pre-ART and no fewer than two post-ART PBMC samples. Each specimen consisted of about 0.9-10 million cryopreserved PBMC prior to extraction of DNA. These data are taken from a study of long-term antiretroviral therapy in people with HIV. This CDR3 has 14 amino acids. The germline CDR1 and CDR2 sequences are GTSNPN and SVGIG (reference sequence). Trimming cost V 3 bases and J 1 base, with 9 bases left between them. The assay used was immunoSEQ (version v3.0), run at survey level. The method was immunoSEQ multiplex PCR; TCRdb's version includes in-frame clones alone and lacks a portion of them. The top ten clones hold approximately 9.1% of a sample with around 18,000 clones, 75% to 90% of them seen once. Study-level results: Unavailable data included ART adherence, viral resistance and therapy changes (switches in treatment).

The input for sequencing was unsorted PBMCs, taken 4.2 years after starting antiretroviral therapy. This chain links TRBV30 with TRBJ2-2; the D is unclear. The origin of this receptor is a man aged 45 to 65 with HIV. CDR3 residues: CAWRVDVNTGELFF. The CDR3 DNA sequence: TGTGCCTGGAGAGTTGATGTGAACACCGGGGAGCTGTTTTTT. Supplemented by reference TRBV30 and TRBJ2-2, the full variable domain reads SQTIHQWPATLVQPVGSPLSLECTVEGTSNPNLYWYRQAAGRGLQLLFYSVGIGQISSEVPQNLSASRPQDRQFILSSKKLLLSDSGFYLCAWRVDVNTGELFFGEGSRLTVL.